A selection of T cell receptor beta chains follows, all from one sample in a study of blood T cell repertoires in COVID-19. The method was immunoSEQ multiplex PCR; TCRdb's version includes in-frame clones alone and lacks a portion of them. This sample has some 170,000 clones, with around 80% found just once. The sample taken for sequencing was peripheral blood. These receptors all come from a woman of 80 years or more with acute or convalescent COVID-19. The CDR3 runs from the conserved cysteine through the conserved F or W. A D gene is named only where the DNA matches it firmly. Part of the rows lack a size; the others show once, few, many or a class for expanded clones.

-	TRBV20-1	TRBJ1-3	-	CSASWQAGNTIYF	TGCAGTGCTAGTTGGCAAGCTGGAAACACCATATATTTT
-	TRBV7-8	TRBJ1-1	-	CASSRAAEAFF	TGTGCCAGCAGCCGGGCCGCTGAAGCTTTCTTT
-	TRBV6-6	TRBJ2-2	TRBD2	CASRKTSGGAGELFF	TGTGCCAGCAGGAAGACTAGCGGGGGGGCCGGGGAGCTGTTTTTT
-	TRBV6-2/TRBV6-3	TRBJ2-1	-	CASSPRGTNSYNEQFF	TGTGCCAGCAGCCCTAGGGGTACAAACTCCTACAATGAGCAGTTCTTC
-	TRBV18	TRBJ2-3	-	CASSPPAGTDTQYF	TGTGCCAGCTCACCGCCTGCAGGGACAGATACGCAGTATTTT
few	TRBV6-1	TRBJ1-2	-	CASSDTGGISYGYTF	TGTGCCAGCAGTGACACGGGGGGAATTAGCTATGGCTACACCTTC
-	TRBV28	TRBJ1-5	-	CASWSRVGNQPQHF	TGTGCCAGCTGGAGCAGGGTTGGCAATCAGCCCCAGCATTTT
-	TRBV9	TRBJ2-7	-	CASSPRPGWEQYF	TGTGCCAGCAGCCCCCGTCCCGGTTGGGAGCAGTACTTC
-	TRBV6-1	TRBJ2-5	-	CASSEFSRTQYF	TGTGCCAGCAGTGAATTTTCGAGGACCCAGTACTTC
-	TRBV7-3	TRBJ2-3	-	CASSFSRGRTDTQYF	TGTGCCAGCAGCTTTTCCAGGGGAAGGACAGATACGCAGTATTTT
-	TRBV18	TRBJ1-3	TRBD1	CASSPYKTGGAGNTIYF	TGTGCCAGCTCACCCTACAAGACAGGGGGAGCTGGAAACACCATATATTTT
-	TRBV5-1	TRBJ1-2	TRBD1	CASSLRTGEEDGYTF	TGCGCCAGCAGCTTAAGGACAGGGGAGGAGGATGGCTACACCTTC
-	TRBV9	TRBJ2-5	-	CASSVATGYDETQYF	TGTGCCAGCAGCGTGGCCACAGGGTATGATGAGACCCAGTACTTC
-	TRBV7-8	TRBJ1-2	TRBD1	CASSTAGTGPYGYTF	TGTGCCAGCAGCACCGCCGGGACAGGCCCCTATGGCTACACCTTC
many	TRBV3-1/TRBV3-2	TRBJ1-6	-	CASSPYGTASYNSPLHF	TGTGCCAGCAGCCCCTACGGGACTGCCTCCTATAATTCACCCCTCCACTTT
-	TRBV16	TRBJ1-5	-	CASSQSRQGGSNQPQHF	TGTGCCAGCAGCCAATCGCGTCAAGGGGGTAGCAATCAGCCCCAGCATTTT